The 27 T cell receptor beta chains below come from one sample, sequenced in a study of blood T cells in healthy people across ages (dated by TCRdb to the mid-2010s). The library was produced with 5' RACE. A second about 7 to 11 cycle PCR used a sample-barcoded 5' primer and a J-beta primer mix. Using fastp trimming at Q25 and MiXCR clonotype assembly, TCRdb reanalyzed the public sequencing data and kept in-frame beta chains. Each record represents a unique CDR3 protein, reported with the most common genes and DNA among its rows. Present in this sample are 1.8 million or so distinct CDR3 sequences, more than 35% of which were seen just once. Roughly 24% of the sample goes to the ten largest clones. Specimen: blood. The receptors shown here come from a human donor in good health.

This chain links TRBV7-2 with TRBJ2-7; 8 nucleotides match TRBD2. V gave up 4 bases and J gave up 4 bases; unmatched junction bases: 6. CDR1 and CDR2 from the germline V gene are SGHTA and FQGNSA. CDR3 length equals 14 residues. CDR3 amino acids: CASSSRGLEYEQYF. In DNA, the CDR3 is TGTGCCAGCAGCTCACGGGGACTAGAATACGAGCAGTACTTC.

Many counts were recorded for this clonotype. V gene TRBV29-1 combines with J gene TRBJ2-3; TRBD1 or TRBD2 may be the D gene (5 bases each). CDR1 is SQVTM, CDR2 ANQGSEA, per germline. Trimming removed 3 bases at V and 0 bases at J, with 7 bases between. The CDR3 contains 13 residues. CDR3 region: CSVEGDSTDTQYF. CDR3 nucleotides: TGCAGCGTTGAGGGGGACAGCACAGATACGCAGTATTTT.

This clonotype was seen just once. The chain's CDR3 is CASSNRQGPSTDTQYF. The CDR3 nucleotides are TGTGCCAGCAGCAACCGCCAGGGCCCTAGCACAGATACGCAGTATTTT. The rearrangement links TRBV6-5 to TRBJ2-3; weak D call: TRBD1 (5 bases). This CDR3 has 16 amino acids. Germline CDR1 reads MNHEY; CDR2 reads SVGAGI. Trimming stripped 6 bases from V and 0 bases from J, with 16 bases between.

This clonotype was observed a few times. V gene TRBV27 combines with J gene TRBJ1-1; TRBD1 is a possible D gene (5 bases). Trimming shortened V by 4 bases and J by 4 bases, and 10 bases separated the two germline ends. This CDR3 has 13 residues. Germline values: CDR1 MNHEY, CDR2 SMNVEV (reference sequence). This CDR3 reads CASSWARGTEAFF. The CDR3 nucleotides are TGTGCCAGCAGTTGGGCGAGGGGCACTGAAGCTTTCTTT.

This clonotype has a handful of counts. This chain links TRBV20-1 with TRBJ1-1, with 7 bases lining up with TRBD1. The CDR3 extends over 10 amino acids. CDR1 and CDR2 (germline): DFQATT, SNEGSKA (reference sequence). CDR3 amino acids: CRGQTTEAFF. As DNA, the CDR3 is TGCAGGGGACAGACCACTGAAGCTTTCTTT.

The gene calls are TRBV9 and TRBJ2-7; no clear D gene. Between the trimmed V and J ends, which lost 7 bases and 7 bases, there was a span of 21 bases. CDR1 is SGDLS, CDR2 YYNGEE, per germline. There are 14 residues in the CDR3. This chain's CDR3 is CASSPPIAALEQYF. In DNA form, the CDR3 reads TGTGCCAGCTCACCACCTATCGCTGCCTTGGAGCAGTACTTC.

As to this clonotype: Since a much larger clone is just one base distant, this may be a read error. The chain employs TRBV7-9 and TRBJ2-5; 8 bases are shared with TRBD2. Unmatched junction bases numbered 5, after V lost 4 bases and J lost 4 bases. CDR1 is SEHNR, CDR2 FQNEAQ, per germline (reference sequence). The CDR3 is 14 amino acids. The DNA of the CDR3 is TGTGCCAGCAGCTCCGGGGGGGCCGCAGAGACCCAGTACTTC. This encodes CASSSGGAAETQYF.

The V and J genes are TRBV21-1 and TRBJ1-2. TRBV21-1 is a documented pseudogene. The CDR3 is made up of 14 amino acids. In DNA form, the CDR3 reads TGTGCCAGCAGCAAAGCGCCGGGGTCCTATGGCTACACCTTC. It specifies CASSKAPGSYGYTF.

This rearrangement joins TRBV7-6 to TRBJ1-4; perhaps TRBD1 as D (6 bases). There are 15 residues in the CDR3. Germline assignment: CDR1 SGHVS and CDR2 FNYEAQ. With 3 bases removed from V and 8 bases from J, the gap between germline ends came to 16 bases. CDR3 bases: TGTGCCAGCAGCTTGGAGTTGGACAGTAGGGAAAAACTGTTTTTT. Protein product: CASSLELDSREKLFF.

The chain is built from TRBV7-9 and TRBJ1-5, with TRBD1 matching 9 bases. The germline V gene has CDR1 SEHNR and CDR2 FQNEAQ (reference sequence). The CDR3 is 15 amino acids. With V trimmed by 4 bases and J by 9 bases, 10 bases remained unmatched. Written as DNA, the CDR3 is TGTGCCAGCAGCTCGGACAGGGGCGCGCCTGGGCCCCAGCATTTT. This gives the protein CASSSDRGAPGPQHF.

This clonotype was seen a handful of times. V gene TRBV3-1 combines with J gene TRBJ2-5, with a possible D match to TRBD1 (5 bases). Germline V gene data show CDR1 as LGHDT and CDR2 as YNNKEL (reference sequence). The V end was cut by 3 bases, the J end by 5 bases, with 16 bases between. This CDR3 has 15 residues. Written as DNA, the CDR3 is TGTGCCAGCAGCCAGACTGGGGCGGCAGTGGAGACCCAGTACTTC. Its protein is CASSQTGAAVETQYF.

This clonotype was seen more than once but under ten times. V is TRBV28 and J is TRBJ1-2; D unresolved. Germline V gives CDR1 MDHEN, CDR2 SYDVKM. V was clipped by 6 bases and J by 4 bases, with 15 bases between them. The CDR3 length is 14 residues. DNA of the CDR3: TGTGCCAGCAGCCCATTGGCGGAATTCTATGGCTACACCTTC. Its translation: CASSPLAEFYGYTF.

This clonotype was picked up a small number of times. This chain connects TRBV6-5 to TRBJ1-2; D is uncertain. Trimming took off 5 bases at V and 4 bases at J, with 14 bases between the two ends. The CDR3 covers 14 residues. The V gene's germline CDR1 is MNHEY and CDR2 SVGAGI. The CDR3 here is CASSRTSQGYGYTF. CDR3 sequence (DNA): TGTGCCAGCAGTCGGACCTCCCAAGGCTATGGCTACACCTTC.

This chain links TRBV20-1 with TRBJ1-1, with 9 bases that match TRBD1. From germline, CDR1 is DFQATT and CDR2 SNEGSKA (reference sequence). The length of the CDR3 is 13 residues. After removal of 8 bases from V and 6 bases from J, the junction contained 10 bases not matched to a gene. The CDR3 reads CSYNRGRIAEAFF. In DNA form, the CDR3 reads TGCAGTTACAACAGGGGGCGAATCGCTGAAGCTTTCTTT.

This clonotype turned up a few times. The V call is TRBV7-2, the J call TRBJ1-2; no reliable D call. Germline CDR1 SGHTA, CDR2 FQGNSA. V was trimmed by 2 bases and J by 1 base, leaving 11 bases between them. The CDR3 runs 15 residues. CDR3 nucleotides: TGTGCCAGCAGCTTAAGATGGGAGCTTAACTATGGCTACACCTTC. This sequence encodes CASSLRWELNYGYTF. The full variable domain, rest sourced from reference TRBV7-2 and TRBJ1-2, is GAGVSQSPSNKVTEKGKDVELRCDPISGHTALYWYRQSLGQGLEFLIYFQGNSAPDKSGLPSDRFSAERTGGSVSTLTIQRTQQEDSAVYLCASSLRWELNYGYTFGSGTRLTVV.

The J gene is TRBJ2-5, the V gene TRBV20-1; 7 positions match TRBD1. The V gene end was trimmed by 6 bases and the J gene end by 6 bases; junction bases not matched to a gene: 7. The length of the CDR3 is 12 residues. CDR1 is DFQATT, CDR2 SNEGSKA, per germline (reference sequence). The CDR3 here is CSAMNRGQTQYF. Written as DNA, the CDR3 is TGCAGTGCCATGAACAGGGGACAGACCCAGTACTTC.

This clonotype was observed a few times. In DNA form, the CDR3 reads TGTGCCAGCGAGGGTTTGGGTGAGCAGTTCTTC. Encoded protein: CASEGLGEQFF. This chain connects TRBV7-9 to TRBJ2-1; D might be TRBD2 (5 bases). Germline V gives CDR1 SEHNR, CDR2 FQNEAQ (reference sequence). This CDR3 spans 11 amino acids. The germline V and J ends were trimmed by 8 bases and 9 bases, with 11 bases remaining between them.

This clonotype was counted between two and nine times. The rearrangement joins TRBV29-1 to TRBJ1-3; D call uncertain. Per the germline V gene, CDR1 is SQVTM and CDR2 is ANQGSEA. The CDR3 covers 15 residues. V was pared by 1 base and J by 0 bases, with 10 bases between. The CDR3 region has the DNA TGCAGCGTTGAAGGGAGGTATGGCTCTGGAAACACCATATATTTT. It is translated as CSVEGRYGSGNTIYF.

A few counts support this clonotype. The chain has TRBV6-6 and TRBJ2-1; D remains unclear. The CDR3 is 14 amino acids. Germline CDR1 MNHNY, CDR2 SVGAGI (reference sequence). The germline V and J ends were trimmed by 2 bases and 3 bases, with 8 bases remaining between them. The CDR3 DNA follows: TGTGCCAGCAGTTACATGGTAGACTACAATGAGCAGTTCTTC. It yields the protein CASSYMVDYNEQFF.

This chain links TRBV20-1 with TRBJ2-7; perhaps TRBD1 as D (5 bases). The CDR3 is 12 amino acids. Germline values: CDR1 DFQATT, CDR2 SNEGSKA (reference sequence). Trimming shortened V by 2 bases and J by 5 bases, and 10 bases separated the two germline ends. The CDR3 sequence: CSARRGPDEQYF. CDR3 in DNA: TGCAGTGCTAGAAGGGGCCCCGACGAGCAGTACTTC.

The chain couples TRBV6-2 or TRBV6-3 to TRBJ2-5; D uncertain. Germline CDR1 and CDR2: MNHEY and SVGEGT. This CDR3 has 15 amino acids. Trimming removed 3 bases at V and 4 bases at J, with 15 bases between. CDR3 DNA sequence: TGTGCCAGCAGTTATGGCCTCAGCTCCGGAGAGACCCAGTACTTC. Amino acids: CASSYGLSSGETQYF.

This clonotype showed up just a few times. The J gene is TRBJ1-2, the V gene TRBV12-3 or TRBV12-4, with D perhaps TRBD1 (5 bases). V was shortened by 7 bases and J by 8 bases, with 17 bases between the two germline ends. This CDR3 has 13 residues. CDR3 loop: CASTRQHKEGYTF. CDR3 coding DNA: TGTGCCAGCACCAGACAGCACAAGGAGGGCTACACCTTC.

J is TRBJ2-5 and V is TRBV15; 11 positions match TRBD2. The length of the CDR3 is 18 residues. Germline V gene data show CDR1 as LNHNV and CDR2 as YYDKDF (reference sequence). V dropped 2 bases and J dropped 2; count of bases not matched to a gene: 10. The CDR3: CATSRRTGTSGAQETQYF. The CDR3 DNA reads as TGTGCCACCAGCAGACGAACCGGGACTAGCGGAGCTCAAGAGACCCAGTACTTC.

J is TRBJ1-6 and V is TRBV2; D is possibly TRBD1 (5 bases). The CDR3 has 13 residues. Germline assignment: CDR1 SNHLY and CDR2 FYNNEI. Trimming removed 6 bases at V and 5 bases at J, with 8 bases between. This chain's CDR3 is CASRRGDNSPLHF. DNA of the CDR3: TGTGCCAGCAGACGGGGGGATAATTCACCCCTCCACTTT.

The chain recombines TRBV5-4 with TRBJ2-3; 11 bases map to TRBD1. Germline CDR1 reads SGHNT; CDR2 reads YYREEE (reference sequence). V trimming: 4 bases; J trimming: 8 bases; junction bases outside the gene matches: 9. This CDR3 has 15 residues. CDR3 residues: CASSRTGTGGSTQYF. The CDR3 DNA sequence: TGTGCCAGCAGCAGAACCGGGACAGGGGGGTCTACGCAGTATTTT.

The V call is TRBV5-6, the J call TRBJ1-4; TRBD1 is a possible D gene (5 bases). This CDR3 has 15 amino acids. V shed 4 bases and J shed 5 bases, with 15 bases lying between them. CDR1 and CDR2 from the germline V gene are SGHDT and YYEEEE. The CDR3 nucleotides are TGTGCCAGCAGCACAAGACAGTGGGAAAATGAAAAACTGTTTTTT. Its translation: CASSTRQWENEKLFF.

The rearrangement joins TRBV12-3 or TRBV12-4 to TRBJ2-3; D gene ambiguous. Between the trimmed V and J ends, which lost 4 bases and 2 bases, there was a span of 10 bases. The CDR3 has 14 residues. CDR3 bases: TGTGCCAGCAGTTCCCCTACAAACACAGATACGCAGTATTTT. Translation: CASSSPTNTDTQYF.